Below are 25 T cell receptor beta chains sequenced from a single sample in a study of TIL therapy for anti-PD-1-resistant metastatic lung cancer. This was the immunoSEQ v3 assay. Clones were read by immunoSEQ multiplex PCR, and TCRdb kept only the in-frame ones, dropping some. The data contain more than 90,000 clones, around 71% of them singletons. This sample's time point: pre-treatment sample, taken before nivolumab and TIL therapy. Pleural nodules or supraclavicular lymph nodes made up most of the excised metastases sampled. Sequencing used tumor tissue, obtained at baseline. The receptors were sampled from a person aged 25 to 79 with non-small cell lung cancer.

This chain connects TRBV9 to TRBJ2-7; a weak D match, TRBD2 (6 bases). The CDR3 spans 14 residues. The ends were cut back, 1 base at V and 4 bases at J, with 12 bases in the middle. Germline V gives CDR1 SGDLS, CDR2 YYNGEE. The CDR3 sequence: CASSVSSGGYEQYF. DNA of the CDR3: TGTGCCAGCAGCGTAAGTTCTGGAGGGTACGAGCAGTACTTC. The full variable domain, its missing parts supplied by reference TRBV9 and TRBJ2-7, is DSGVTQTPKHLITATGQRVTLRCSPRSGDLSVYWYQQSLDQGLQFLIQYYNGEERAKGNILERFSAQQFPDLHSELNLSSLELGDSALYFCASSVSSGGYEQYFGPGTRLTVT.

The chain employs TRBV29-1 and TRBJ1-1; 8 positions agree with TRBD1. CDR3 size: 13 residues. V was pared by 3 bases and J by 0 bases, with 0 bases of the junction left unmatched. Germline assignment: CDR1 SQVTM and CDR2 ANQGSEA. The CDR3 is CSVEGQVNTEAFF. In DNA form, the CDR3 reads TGCAGCGTTGAGGGACAGGTGAACACTGAAGCTTTCTTT.

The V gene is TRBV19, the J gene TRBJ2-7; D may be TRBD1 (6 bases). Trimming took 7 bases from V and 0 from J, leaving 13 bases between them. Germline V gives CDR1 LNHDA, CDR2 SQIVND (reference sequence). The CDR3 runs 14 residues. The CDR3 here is CASTRDTFSYEQYF. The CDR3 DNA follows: TGTGCCAGTACTCGGGACACATTCTCCTACGAGCAGTACTTC.

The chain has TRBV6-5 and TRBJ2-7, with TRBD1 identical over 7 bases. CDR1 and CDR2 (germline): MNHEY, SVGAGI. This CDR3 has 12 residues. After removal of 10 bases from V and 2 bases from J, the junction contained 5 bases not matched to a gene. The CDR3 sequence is CATGGNPYEQYF. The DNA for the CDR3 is TGTGCCACAGGGGGAAATCCCTACGAGCAGTACTTC.

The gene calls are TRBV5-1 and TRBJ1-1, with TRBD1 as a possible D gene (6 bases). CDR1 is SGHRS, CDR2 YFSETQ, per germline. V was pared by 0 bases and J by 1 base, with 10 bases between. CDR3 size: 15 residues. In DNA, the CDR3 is TGCGCCAGCAGCTTGGACGGGGGGGCGAACACTGAAGCTTTCTTT. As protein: CASSLDGGANTEAFF.

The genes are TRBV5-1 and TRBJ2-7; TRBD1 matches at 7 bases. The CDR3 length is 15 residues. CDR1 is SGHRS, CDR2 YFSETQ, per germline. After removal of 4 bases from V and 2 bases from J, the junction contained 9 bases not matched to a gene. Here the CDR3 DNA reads TGCGCCAGCAGCCCCCGACAGGGCGGAACCTACGAGCAGTACTTC. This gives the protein CASSPRQGGTYEQYF.

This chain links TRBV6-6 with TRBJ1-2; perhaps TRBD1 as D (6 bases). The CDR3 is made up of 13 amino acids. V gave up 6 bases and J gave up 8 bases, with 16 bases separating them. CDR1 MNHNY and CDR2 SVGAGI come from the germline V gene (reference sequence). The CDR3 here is CASSKGGRGGYTF. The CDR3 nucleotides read TGTGCCAGCAGCAAGGGGGGGCGGGGAGGCTACACCTTC.

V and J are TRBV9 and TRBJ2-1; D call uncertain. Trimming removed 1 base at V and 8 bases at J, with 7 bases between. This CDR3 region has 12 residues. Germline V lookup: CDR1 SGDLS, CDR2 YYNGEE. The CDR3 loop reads CASSVSIHEQFF. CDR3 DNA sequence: TGTGCCAGCAGCGTAAGTATTCATGAGCAGTTCTTC.

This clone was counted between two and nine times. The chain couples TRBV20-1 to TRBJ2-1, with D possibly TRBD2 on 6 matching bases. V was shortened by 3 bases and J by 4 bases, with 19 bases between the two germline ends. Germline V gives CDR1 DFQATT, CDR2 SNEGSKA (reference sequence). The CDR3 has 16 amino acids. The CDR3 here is CSASGSGWGLYNEQFF. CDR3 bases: TGCAGTGCTAGTGGAAGCGGGTGGGGCCTTTACAATGAGCAGTTCTTC.

The CDR3 nucleotides are TGTGCCAGCAGCTTTTTCGACGGAGTCCAAGAGACCCAGTACTTC. Amino acid sequence: CASSFFDGVQETQYF. The chain carries TRBV5-4 and TRBJ2-5, with unresolved D. The CDR3 consists of 15 residues. Trimming left V 2 bases short and J 1 base short, with 12 bases between. Germline V CDR1 and CDR2: SGHNT, YYREEE (reference sequence).

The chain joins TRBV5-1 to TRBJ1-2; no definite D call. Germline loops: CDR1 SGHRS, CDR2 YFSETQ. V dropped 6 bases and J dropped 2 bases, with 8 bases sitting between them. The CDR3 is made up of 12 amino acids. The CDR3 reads CASMGTNYGYTF. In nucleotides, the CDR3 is TGCGCCAGCATGGGCACAAACTATGGCTACACCTTC. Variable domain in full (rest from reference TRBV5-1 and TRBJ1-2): KAGVTQTPRYLIKTRGQQVTLSCSPISGHRSVSWYQQTPGQGLQFLFEYFSETQRNKGNFPGRFSGRQFSNSRSEMNVSTLELGDSALYLCASMGTNYGYTFGSGTRLTVV.

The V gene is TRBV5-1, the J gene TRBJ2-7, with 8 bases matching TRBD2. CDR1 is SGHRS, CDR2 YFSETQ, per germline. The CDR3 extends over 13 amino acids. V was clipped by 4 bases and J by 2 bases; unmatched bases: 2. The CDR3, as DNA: TGCGCCAGCAGCCCGGGACTAGCCTACGAGCAGTACTTC. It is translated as CASSPGLAYEQYF. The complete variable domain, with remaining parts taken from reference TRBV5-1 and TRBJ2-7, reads KAGVTQTPRYLIKTRGQQVTLSCSPISGHRSVSWYQQTPGQGLQFLFEYFSETQRNKGNFPGRFSGRQFSNSRSEMNVSTLELGDSALYLCASSPGLAYEQYFGPGTRLTVT.

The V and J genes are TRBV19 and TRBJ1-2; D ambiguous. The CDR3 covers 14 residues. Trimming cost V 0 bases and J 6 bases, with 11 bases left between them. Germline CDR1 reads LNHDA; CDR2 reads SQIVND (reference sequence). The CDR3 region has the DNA TGTGCCAGTAGTATAGATCGCCAGTCACATGGCTACACCTTC. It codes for CASSIDRQSHGYTF.

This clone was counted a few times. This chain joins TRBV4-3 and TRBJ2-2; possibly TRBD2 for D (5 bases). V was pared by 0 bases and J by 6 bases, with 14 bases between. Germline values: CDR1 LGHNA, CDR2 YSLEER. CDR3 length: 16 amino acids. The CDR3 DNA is TGCGCCAGCAGCCAAGATCGGGGTCTCGGCTCCGGGGAGCTGTTTTTT. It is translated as CASSQDRGLGSGELFF.

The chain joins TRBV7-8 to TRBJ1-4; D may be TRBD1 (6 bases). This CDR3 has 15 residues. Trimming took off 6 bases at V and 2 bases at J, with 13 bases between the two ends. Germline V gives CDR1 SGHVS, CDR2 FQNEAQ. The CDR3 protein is CASSIRGATNEKLFF. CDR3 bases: TGTGCCAGCAGTATTAGGGGGGCTACTAATGAAAAACTGTTTTTT.

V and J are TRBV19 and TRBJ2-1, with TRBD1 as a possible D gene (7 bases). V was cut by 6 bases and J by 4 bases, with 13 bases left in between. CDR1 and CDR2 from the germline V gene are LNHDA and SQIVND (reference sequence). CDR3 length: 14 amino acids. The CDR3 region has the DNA TGTGCCAGTAGCTCCCAGGGGGGTTACAATGAGCAGTTCTTC. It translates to CASSSQGGYNEQFF.

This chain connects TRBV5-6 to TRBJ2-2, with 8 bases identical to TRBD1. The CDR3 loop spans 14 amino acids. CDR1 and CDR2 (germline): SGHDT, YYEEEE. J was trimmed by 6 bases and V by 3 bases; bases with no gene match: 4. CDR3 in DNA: TGTGCCAGCAGCTGGGGGACAGGTTCCGGGGAGCTGTTTTTT. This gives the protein CASSWGTGSGELFF.

CDR3 sequence (DNA): TGTGCCAGCAGCATCCCGGGGGTAGCACGCACTGAAGCTTTCTTT. Translated, it gives CASSIPGVARTEAFF. V is TRBV5-6 and J is TRBJ1-1; possible D gene TRBD1, 5 bases. Trimming cost V 4 bases and J 4 bases, with 17 bases left between them. The CDR3 totals 15 residues. CDR1 and CDR2 (germline): SGHDT, YYEEEE.

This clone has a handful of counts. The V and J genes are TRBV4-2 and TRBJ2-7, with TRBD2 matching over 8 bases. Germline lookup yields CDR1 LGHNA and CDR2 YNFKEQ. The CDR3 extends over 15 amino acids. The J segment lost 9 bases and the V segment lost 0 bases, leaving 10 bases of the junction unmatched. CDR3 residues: CASSQESAGGPPQYF. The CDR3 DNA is TGTGCCAGCAGCCAAGAGTCCGCGGGAGGCCCCCCGCAGTACTTC.

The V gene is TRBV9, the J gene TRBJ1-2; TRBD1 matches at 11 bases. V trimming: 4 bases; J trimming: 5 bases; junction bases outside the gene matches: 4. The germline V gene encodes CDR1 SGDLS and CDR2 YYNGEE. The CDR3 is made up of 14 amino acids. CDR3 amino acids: CASSPGQGGYGYTF. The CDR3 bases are TGTGCCAGCAGCCCGGGACAGGGGGGATATGGCTACACCTTC. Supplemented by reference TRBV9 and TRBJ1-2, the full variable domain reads DSGVTQTPKHLITATGQRVTLRCSPRSGDLSVYWYQQSLDQGLQFLIQYYNGEERAKGNILERFSAQQFPDLHSELNLSSLELGDSALYFCASSPGQGGYGYTFGSGTRLTVV.

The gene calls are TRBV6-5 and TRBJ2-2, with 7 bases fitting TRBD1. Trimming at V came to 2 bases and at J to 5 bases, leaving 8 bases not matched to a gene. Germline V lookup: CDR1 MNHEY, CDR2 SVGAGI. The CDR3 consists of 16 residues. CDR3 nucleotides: TGTGCCAGCAGTTACCCGAAGGGACAGCTAACCGGGGAGCTGTTTTTT. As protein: CASSYPKGQLTGELFF.

For the CDR3, the DNA is TGCGCCAGCAGCCAAGTCATCGGACAGGTTTTGGACACTGAAGCTTTCTTT. This sequence encodes CASSQVIGQVLDTEAFF. The chain employs TRBV4-1 and TRBJ1-1, with 7 positions matching TRBD1. Germline CDR1 is MGHRA and CDR2 is YSYEKL. The CDR3 loop spans 17 amino acids. V trimming: 1 base; J trimming: 3 bases; junction bases outside the gene matches: 11.

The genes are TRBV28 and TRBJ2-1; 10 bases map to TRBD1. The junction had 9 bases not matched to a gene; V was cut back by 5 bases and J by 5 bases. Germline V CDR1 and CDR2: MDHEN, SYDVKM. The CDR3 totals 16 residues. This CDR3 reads CASSIRTGGSHNEQFF. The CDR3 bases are TGTGCCAGCAGTATTAGGACAGGGGGATCCCACAATGAGCAGTTCTTC.

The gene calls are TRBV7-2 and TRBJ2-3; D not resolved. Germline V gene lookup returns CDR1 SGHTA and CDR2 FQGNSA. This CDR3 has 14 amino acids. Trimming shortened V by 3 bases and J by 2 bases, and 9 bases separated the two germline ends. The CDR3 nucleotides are TGTGCCAGCAGCTTCCGGTACGACACAGATACGCAGTATTTT. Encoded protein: CASSFRYDTDTQYF.

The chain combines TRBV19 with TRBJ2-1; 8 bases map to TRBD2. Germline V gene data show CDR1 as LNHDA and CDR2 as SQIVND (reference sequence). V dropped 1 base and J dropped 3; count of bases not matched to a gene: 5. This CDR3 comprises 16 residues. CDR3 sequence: CASSIAELAGYNEQFF. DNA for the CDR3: TGTGCCAGTAGTATAGCAGAGCTAGCGGGCTACAATGAGCAGTTCTTC.